This entry lists 30 T cell receptor beta chains sequenced from one sample in a study of cytomegalovirus exposure and HLA in healthy donors. Use of 60 Vbeta and 13 Jbeta primers characterized the PCR. Sequenced by immunoSEQ multiplex PCR; TCRdb stores in-frame clones only, minus some. The table shows about 160,000 clones, with about 75% occurring only once. The sample comprised PBMCs. The receptors stem from a female donor in good health and CMV-seronegative.

V is TRBV5-4 and J is TRBJ2-5; D possibly corresponds to TRBD1 (5 bases). The germline CDR1 and CDR2 sequences are SGHNT and YYREEE (reference sequence). Trimming shortened V by 2 bases and J by 5 bases, and 16 bases separated the two germline ends. The CDR3 loop spans 15 amino acids. The CDR3 DNA follows: TGTGCCAGCAGCTTCCCGGACACCGTAGGGGAGACCCAGTACTTC. Residues: CASSFPDTVGETQYF.

The rearrangement joins TRBV27 to TRBJ1-2; 10 bases line up with TRBD1. This CDR3 region has 13 residues. V lost 6 bases, J lost 7 bases, and 5 bases stayed unmatched. Germline-derived CDR1 and CDR2 are MNHEY and SMNVEV (reference sequence). The CDR3 loop is CASSSWTGGGYTF. The CDR3 DNA sequence: TGTGCCAGCAGCTCCTGGACAGGGGGTGGCTACACCTTC.

The rearrangement joins TRBV28 to TRBJ1-1; 10 bases fit TRBD1. CDR3 length equals 15 residues. Germline V lookup: CDR1 MDHEN, CDR2 SYDVKM. V dropped 4 bases and J dropped 7; count of bases not matched to a gene: 9. The CDR3 DNA is TGTGCCAGCAGTTCTCCGACAGGGGGCAAAAGTGAAGCTTTCTTT. It encodes CASSSPTGGKSEAFF.

For the CDR3, the DNA is TGTGCCTGGATCTCAGGAGAAGGGGCTGAAGCTTTCTTT. Translating it yields CAWISGEGAEAFF. The V gene is TRBV30, the J gene TRBJ1-1, with a possible D match to TRBD1 (5 bases). Looked up from germline, CDR1 is GTSNPN and CDR2 is SVGIG (reference sequence). V was shortened by 4 bases and J by 6 bases, with 15 bases between the two germline ends. This CDR3 comprises 13 residues.

The genes are TRBV5-8 and TRBJ2-1, with TRBD1 matching 9 bases. The CDR3 contains 15 residues. Germline trimming cut 6 bases from V and 5 bases from J; bases unmatched to any gene: 9. CDR1 and CDR2 (germline): SGHTS, YDEGEE. DNA for the CDR3: TGTGCCAGCAACACCCGGGACAGGGACCACAATGAGCAGTTCTTC. Translated: CASNTRDRDHNEQFF.

The chain carries TRBV14 and TRBJ2-7, with D maybe TRBD2 (5 bases). The V gene lost 5 bases and the J gene lost 1 base, with 18 bases spanning the gap. The CDR3 sequence is 16 residues long. Germline CDR1 is SGHDN and CDR2 is FVKESK. The CDR3 here is CASSTDEGPGSYEQYF. The CDR3 nucleotides are TGTGCCAGCAGCACTGACGAGGGTCCCGGTTCCTACGAGCAGTACTTC.

This clone has a handful of counts. The chain has TRBV7-3 and TRBJ1-1; possibly TRBD1 for D (6 bases). V lost 5 bases and J 3 bases, leaving 13 bases between the germline ends. The CDR3 spans 14 residues. Germline V lookup: CDR1 SGHTA, CDR2 FQGTGA. The CDR3 DNA sequence: TGTGCCAGCAGCCCTCGTCCAGGGGACACTGAAGCTTTCTTT. It codes for CASSPRPGDTEAFF.

V is TRBV9 and J is TRBJ1-3; 10 bases agree with TRBD1. Germline CDR1 is SGDLS and CDR2 is YYNGEE. The length of the CDR3 is 18 residues. With 0 bases clipped from V and 0 bases from J, the junction kept 6 bases outside the gene matches. The DNA for the CDR3 is TGTGCCAGCAGCGTAGCTTCCGGGACAGGGGTCTCTGGAAACACCATATATTTT. This gives the protein CASSVASGTGVSGNTIYF.

V usage is TRBV2 and J usage is TRBJ1-2; TRBD1 matches 9 bases. Germline V lookup: CDR1 SNHLY, CDR2 FYNNEI. The CDR3 extends over 15 amino acids. Germline trimming cut 6 bases from V and 1 base from J; bases unmatched to any gene: 6. CDR3 sequence: CASRYRDRDNYGYTF. CDR3 sequence (DNA): TGTGCCAGCAGGTACCGGGACAGGGATAACTATGGCTACACCTTC.

This clone was detected only a few times. The gene calls are TRBV6-1 and TRBJ1-5, with 7 bases that match TRBD1. The CDR3 is 15 amino acids. V gave up 7 bases and J gave up 0 bases; unmatched junction bases: 6. The germline V gene encodes CDR1 MNHNS and CDR2 SASEGT. The CDR3 reads CASTWTGDSNQPQHF. CDR3 in DNA: TGTGCCAGCACTTGGACAGGAGATAGCAATCAGCCCCAGCATTTT.

V usage is TRBV10-3 and J usage is TRBJ1-1, with 9 bases lining up with TRBD1. In germline, CDR1 is ENHRY, CDR2 SYGVKD. Germline trimming cut 8 bases from V and 3 bases from J; bases unmatched to any gene: 7. The CDR3 loop spans 14 amino acids. In nucleotides, the CDR3 is TGTGCCATCTCGAACAGGGGGCCCGACACTGAAGCTTTCTTT. Amino acid sequence: CAISNRGPDTEAFF.

The genes are TRBV7-6 and TRBJ2-5, with D tentatively TRBD1 (6 bases). The CDR3 totals 15 residues. V lost 5 bases and J lost 3, with 16 bases in between. In germline, CDR1 is SGHVS, CDR2 FNYEAQ. CDR3 in amino acids: CASSKSPRTEETQYF. In DNA form, the CDR3 reads TGTGCCAGCAGCAAATCCCCCCGGACAGAAGAGACCCAGTACTTC.

Notes on this clone: This specimen includes other DNA sequences encoding the same CDR3. CDR3 DNA sequence: TGTGCCAGCACCAACGAGGGCAGGGGTAATCAGCCCCAGCATTTT. Translating gives CASTNEGRGNQPQHF. The rearrangement joins TRBV6-6 to TRBJ1-5; perhaps TRBD1 as D (6 bases). The CDR3 runs 15 residues. V dropped 7 bases and J dropped 4 bases, with 17 bases sitting between them. Germline V CDR1 and CDR2: MNHNY, SVGAGI (reference sequence).

This clone came up a few times. The V call is TRBV5-6, the J call TRBJ2-7, with 11 bases fitting TRBD1. V gave up 3 bases and J gave up 5 bases; unmatched junction bases: 13. Germline V gene sequence: CDR1 SGHDT, CDR2 YYEEEE. This CDR3 contains 17 residues. As DNA, the CDR3 is TGTGCCAGCAGCTGGGACAGGGGGAGGCTAGCTACCAACGAGCAGTACTTC. Amino acids: CASSWDRGRLATNEQYF.

The chain employs TRBV6-1 and TRBJ1-5; no definite D call. V was shortened by 8 bases and J by 6 bases, with 20 bases between the two germline ends. Per the germline V gene, CDR1 is MNHNS and CDR2 is SASEGT. This CDR3 region has 15 residues. CDR3 protein: CASSHTPGFPQPQHF. The CDR3 nucleotides are TGTGCCAGCTCCCATACCCCCGGGTTTCCTCAGCCCCAGCATTTT.

This chain uses TRBV18 with TRBJ1-3; D remains unclear. V dropped 3 bases and J dropped 3 bases, with 12 bases sitting between them. Germline V gene data show CDR1 as KGHSH and CDR2 as LQKENI. The CDR3 consists of 15 residues. The CDR3 sequence: CASSPLIILGNTIYF. The CDR3 coding sequence is TGTGCCAGCTCACCGTTAATTATTCTTGGAAACACCATATATTTT.

This clone has a handful of counts. CDR3 DNA: TGTGCCAGCAGACCTACAGGGGGGCTAGGAGAGACCCAGTACTTC. It encodes CASRPTGGLGETQYF. The J gene is TRBJ2-5, the V gene TRBV6-5; 8 bases align to TRBD1. V shed 6 bases and J 4 bases; nucleotides not matched to a gene: 10. The CDR3 has 15 residues. Looked up from germline, CDR1 is MNHEY and CDR2 is SVGAGI.

This chain uses TRBV25-1 with TRBJ1-2, with D possibly being TRBD1 (6 bases). There are 14 residues in the CDR3. Trimming shortened V by 6 bases and J by 7 bases, and 18 bases separated the two germline ends. Germline values: CDR1 MGHDK, CDR2 SYGVNS. The CDR3, as DNA: TGTGCCAGCAGCACGGACGACAGGAGGTCTGGCTACACCTTC. It yields the protein CASSTDDRRSGYTF.

The chain joins TRBV5-1 to TRBJ1-4; 7 bases fit TRBD1. Trimming removed 0 bases from V and 0 bases from J; junction bases left unmatched: 2. The CDR3 runs to 16 residues. CDR1 SGHRS and CDR2 YFSETQ come from the germline V gene. In DNA form, the CDR3 reads TGCGCCAGCAGCTTGGAGGGGGCTGCAACTAATGAAAAACTGTTTTTT. Protein: CASSLEGAATNEKLFF.

The rearrangement uses TRBV25-1 and TRBJ2-2; 9 bases match TRBD2. This CDR3 comprises 16 residues. V shed 2 bases and J 5 bases; nucleotides not matched to a gene: 6. Germline V lookup: CDR1 MGHDK, CDR2 SYGVNS. CDR3 nucleotide sequence: TGTGCCAGCAGTGAAGATAGCGGGAGAAGAACCGGGGAGCTGTTTTTT. This translates into CASSEDSGRRTGELFF.

J is TRBJ2-5 and V is TRBV4-1; the match to TRBD2 covers 15 bases. This CDR3 spans 18 amino acids. Germline CDR1 and CDR2: MGHRA and YSYEKL. Unmatched junction bases numbered 4, after V lost 0 bases and J lost 2 bases. CDR3 region: CASSQDLGLAGGQETQYF. CDR3 DNA sequence: TGCGCCAGCAGCCAAGATTTGGGACTAGCGGGGGGACAAGAGACCCAGTACTTC.

The chain employs TRBV9 and TRBJ2-7; TRBD2 matches 10 bases. J gave up 3 bases and V 6 bases, and 9 bases lay outside the gene matches. Germline V gene lookup returns CDR1 SGDLS and CDR2 YYNGEE. CDR3 length: 15 residues. CDR3 residues: CASTPGASGSYEQYF. Written as DNA, the CDR3 is TGTGCCAGCACCCCCGGGGCTAGCGGGAGCTACGAGCAGTACTTC. Full variable domain (outside the CDR3, taken from reference TRBV9 and TRBJ2-7): DSGVTQTPKHLITATGQRVTLRCSPRSGDLSVYWYQQSLDQGLQFLIQYYNGEERAKGNILERFSAQQFPDLHSELNLSSLELGDSALYFCASTPGASGSYEQYFGPGTRLTVT.

The genes are TRBV7-3 and TRBJ2-5; the D gene is possibly TRBD1 (5 bases). The CDR3 contains 16 residues. V shed 2 bases and J shed 5 bases, with 18 bases lying between them. In germline, CDR1 is SGHTA, CDR2 FQGTGA. In DNA, the CDR3 is TGTGCCAGCAGCTTACTCGGTGGCAGGGCAGGGGAGACCCAGTACTTC. Its protein is CASSLLGGRAGETQYF.

The chain employs TRBV7-3 and TRBJ1-1; 7 bases map to TRBD1. The CDR3 loop spans 15 amino acids. Germline V gene data show CDR1 as SGHTA and CDR2 as FQGTGA. The V and J ends lost 4 bases and 1 base, in that order; junction bases with no gene match: 6. The CDR3 loop is CASSSSGGGNTEAFF. The DNA of the CDR3 is TGTGCCAGCAGCTCCTCAGGGGGAGGGAACACTGAAGCTTTCTTT.

The chain is built from TRBV7-3 and TRBJ2-1; 7 nucleotides match TRBD2. V shed 3 bases and J 10 bases; nucleotides not matched to a gene: 6. The CDR3 is 13 amino acids. Germline assignment: CDR1 SGHTA and CDR2 FQGTGA. The CDR3 DNA reads TGTGCCAGCAGCTTCGCGACTAGCTTAGAGCAGTTCTTC. This codes for CASSFATSLEQFF.

This clone is a singleton in its sample. This sequence joins TRBV5-1 and TRBJ2-3; 9 positions agree with TRBD2. Trimming at V came to 5 bases and at J to 1 base, leaving 11 bases not matched to a gene. Germline V gene data show CDR1 as SGHRS and CDR2 as YFSETQ. The CDR3 is 17 residues long. The CDR3 protein is CASSRPTSGTGTDTQYF. CDR3 bases: TGCGCCAGCAGTCGTCCGACTAGCGGAACCGGCACAGATACGCAGTATTTT.

This CDR3 is CASSYRQGTYEQYF. CDR3 bases: TGTGCCAGCAGCTACCGACAGGGAACCTACGAGCAGTACTTC. This chain joins TRBV7-9 and TRBJ2-7, with 7 bases identical to TRBD1. Looked up from germline, CDR1 is SEHNR and CDR2 is FQNEAQ (reference sequence). The CDR3 consists of 14 residues. Trimming cost V 4 bases and J 2 bases; bases outside gene matches: 5.

The CDR3 DNA is TGTGCCAGCAGCGAGGGTTCTAGCACAGATACGCAGTATTTT. It codes for CASSEGSSTDTQYF. The chain joins TRBV7-3 to TRBJ2-3; weak D call: TRBD2 (5 bases). CDR1 is SGHTA and CDR2 is FQGTGA in the germline V gene. Trimming cost V 5 bases and J 0 bases, with 9 bases left between them. This CDR3 is 14 amino acids long.

This chain links TRBV19 with TRBJ1-4, with a weak D call TRBD1 (6 bases). The germline V gene encodes CDR1 LNHDA and CDR2 SQIVND (reference sequence). The CDR3 is 19 residues long. Trimming pared 0 bases from V and 0 bases from J, leaving 17 bases between. CDR3 in amino acids: CASSIEIAGAFATNEKLFF. As DNA, the CDR3 is TGTGCCAGTAGTATAGAAATTGCAGGGGCGTTTGCAACTAATGAAAAACTGTTTTTT.

The chain has TRBV10-3 and TRBJ2-1; no firm D call. The CDR3 loop spans 14 amino acids. The V and J ends lost 2 bases and 3 bases respectively, with 8 bases between them. Germline V gene data show CDR1 as ENHRY and CDR2 as SYGVKD. The CDR3 DNA sequence: TGTGCCATCAGTGAGCCCGACTTCTACAATGAGCAGTTCTTC. It is translated as CAISEPDFYNEQFF.